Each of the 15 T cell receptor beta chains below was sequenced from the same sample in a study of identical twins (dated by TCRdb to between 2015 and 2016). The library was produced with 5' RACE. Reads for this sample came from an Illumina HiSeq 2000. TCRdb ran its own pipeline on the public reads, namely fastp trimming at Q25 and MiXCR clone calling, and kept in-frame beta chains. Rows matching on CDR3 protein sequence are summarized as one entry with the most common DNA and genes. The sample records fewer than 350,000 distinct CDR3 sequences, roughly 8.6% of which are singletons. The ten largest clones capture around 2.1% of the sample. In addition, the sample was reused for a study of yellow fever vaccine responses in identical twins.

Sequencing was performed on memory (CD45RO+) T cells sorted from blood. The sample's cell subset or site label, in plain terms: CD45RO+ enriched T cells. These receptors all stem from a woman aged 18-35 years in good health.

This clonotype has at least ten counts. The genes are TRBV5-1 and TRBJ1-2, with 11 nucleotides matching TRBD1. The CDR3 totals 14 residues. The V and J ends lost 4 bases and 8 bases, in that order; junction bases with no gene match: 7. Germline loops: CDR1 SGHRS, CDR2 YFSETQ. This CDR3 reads CASSADRGLRGYTF. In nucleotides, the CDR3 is TGCGCCAGCAGCGCGGACAGGGGGCTGCGGGGCTACACCTTC.

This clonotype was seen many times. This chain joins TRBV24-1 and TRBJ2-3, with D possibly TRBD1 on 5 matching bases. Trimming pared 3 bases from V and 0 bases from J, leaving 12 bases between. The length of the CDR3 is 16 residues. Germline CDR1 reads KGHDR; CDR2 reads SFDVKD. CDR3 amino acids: CATSDTQGTSTDTQYF. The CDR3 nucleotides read TGTGCCACCAGTGATACCCAGGGCACTAGCACAGATACGCAGTATTTT.

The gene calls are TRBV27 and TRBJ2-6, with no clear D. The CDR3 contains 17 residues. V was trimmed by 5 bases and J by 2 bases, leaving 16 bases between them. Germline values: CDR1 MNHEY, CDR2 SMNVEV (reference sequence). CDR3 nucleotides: TGTGCCAGCAGTCTCGCCCCAAAGGTGGCTGGGGCCAACGTCCTGACTTTC. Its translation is CASSLAPKVAGANVLTF.

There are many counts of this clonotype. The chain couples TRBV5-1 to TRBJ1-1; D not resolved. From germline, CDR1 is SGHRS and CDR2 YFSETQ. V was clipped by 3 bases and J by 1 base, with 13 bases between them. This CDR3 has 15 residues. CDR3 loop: CASSSRLGPNTEAFF. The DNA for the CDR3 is TGCGCCAGCAGCTCACGACTGGGCCCGAACACTGAAGCTTTCTTT.

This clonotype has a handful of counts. This CDR3 reads CASSGGTGPYNEQFF. CDR3 DNA: TGTGCCAGCAGTGGTGGGACAGGACCATACAATGAGCAGTTCTTC. The chain couples TRBV25-1 to TRBJ2-1, with TRBD1 matching over 8 bases. V lost 4 bases to trimming and J lost 4 bases; unmatched junction nucleotides: 6. The germline gives CDR1 MGHDK, CDR2 SYGVNS. This CDR3 is 15 amino acids long.

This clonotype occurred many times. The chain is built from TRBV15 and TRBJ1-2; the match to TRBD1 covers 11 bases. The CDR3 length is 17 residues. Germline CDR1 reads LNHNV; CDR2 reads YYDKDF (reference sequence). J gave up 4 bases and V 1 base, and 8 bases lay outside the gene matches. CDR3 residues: CATSRGVGQGAAYGYTF. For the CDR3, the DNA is TGTGCCACCAGCAGAGGGGTCGGACAGGGGGCTGCCTATGGCTACACCTTC. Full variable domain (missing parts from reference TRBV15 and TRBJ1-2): DAMVIQNPRYQVTQFGKPVTLSCSQTLNHNVMYWYQQKSSQAPKLLFHYYDKDFNNEADTPDNFQSRRPNTSFCFLDIRSPGLGDTAMYLCATSRGVGQGAAYGYTFGSGTRLTVV.

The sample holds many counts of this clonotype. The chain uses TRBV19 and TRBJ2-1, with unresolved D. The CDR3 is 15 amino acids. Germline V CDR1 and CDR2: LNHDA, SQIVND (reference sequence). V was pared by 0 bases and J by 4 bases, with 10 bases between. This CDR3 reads CASSIDPGLYNEQFF. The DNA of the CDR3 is TGTGCCAGTAGTATAGACCCCGGATTATACAATGAGCAGTTCTTC.

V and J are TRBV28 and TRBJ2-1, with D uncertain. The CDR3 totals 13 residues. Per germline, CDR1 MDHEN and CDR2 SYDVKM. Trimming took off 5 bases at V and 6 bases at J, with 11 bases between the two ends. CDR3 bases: TGTGCCAGCAGTCTGGAGTGGGCCAATGAGCAGTTCTTC. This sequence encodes CASSLEWANEQFF.

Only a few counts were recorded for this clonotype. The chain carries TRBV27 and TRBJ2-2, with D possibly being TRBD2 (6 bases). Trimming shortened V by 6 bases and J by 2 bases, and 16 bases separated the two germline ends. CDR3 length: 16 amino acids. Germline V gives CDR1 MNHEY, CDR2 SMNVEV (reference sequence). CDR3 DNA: TGTGCCAGCAGCCCCTCCGGGAGAGTTAACACCGGGGAGCTGTTTTTT. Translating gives CASSPSGRVNTGELFF.

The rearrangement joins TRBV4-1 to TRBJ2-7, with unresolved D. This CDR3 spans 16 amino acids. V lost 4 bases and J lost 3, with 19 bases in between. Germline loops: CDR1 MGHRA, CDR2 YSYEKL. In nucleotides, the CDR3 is TGCGCCAGCAGCCCCGCCGATGGCGGTCCCTACTACGAGCAGTACTTC. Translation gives CASSPADGGPYYEQYF.

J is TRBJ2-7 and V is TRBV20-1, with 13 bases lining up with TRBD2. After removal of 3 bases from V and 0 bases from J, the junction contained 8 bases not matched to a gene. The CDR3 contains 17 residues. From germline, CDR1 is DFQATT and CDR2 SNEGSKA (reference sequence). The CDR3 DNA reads TGCAGTGCTAGCTCCCGGACTAGCGGGAGTTTCTCCTACGAGCAGTACTTC. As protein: CSASSRTSGSFSYEQYF.

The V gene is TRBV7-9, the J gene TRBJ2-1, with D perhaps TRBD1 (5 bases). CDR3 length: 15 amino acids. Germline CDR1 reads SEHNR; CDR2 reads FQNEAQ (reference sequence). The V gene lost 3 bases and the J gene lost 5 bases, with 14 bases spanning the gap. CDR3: CASSLSETAHNEQFF. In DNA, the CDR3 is TGTGCCAGCAGCTTGTCGGAGACAGCGCACAATGAGCAGTTCTTC.

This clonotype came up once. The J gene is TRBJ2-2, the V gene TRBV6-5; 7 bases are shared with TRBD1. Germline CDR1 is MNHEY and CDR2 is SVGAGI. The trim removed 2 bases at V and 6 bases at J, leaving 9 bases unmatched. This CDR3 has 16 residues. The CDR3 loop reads CASSYRGRLGAGELFF. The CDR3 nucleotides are TGTGCCAGCAGTTACAGGGGGCGATTGGGGGCCGGGGAGCTGTTTTTT.

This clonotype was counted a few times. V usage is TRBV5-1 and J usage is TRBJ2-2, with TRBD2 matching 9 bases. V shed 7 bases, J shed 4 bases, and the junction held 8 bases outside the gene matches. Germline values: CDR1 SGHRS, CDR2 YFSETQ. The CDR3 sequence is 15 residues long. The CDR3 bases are TGCGCCAGCTCCACTATTAGCGGGAGCACCGGGGAGCTGTTTTTT. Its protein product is CASSTISGSTGELFF.

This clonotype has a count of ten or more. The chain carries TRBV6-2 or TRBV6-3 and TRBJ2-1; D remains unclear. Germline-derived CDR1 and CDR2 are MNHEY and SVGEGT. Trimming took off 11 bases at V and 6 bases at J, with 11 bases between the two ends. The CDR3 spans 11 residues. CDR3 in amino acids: CAVRDVNEQFF. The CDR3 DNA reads TGTGCCGTAAGGGATGTCAATGAGCAGTTCTTC.